Shown below are 20 T cell receptor beta chains from a single sample sequenced in a study of cytomegalovirus exposure and HLA in healthy donors. This PCR relied on a set of 60 Vbeta primers and 13 Jbeta primers. The repertoire was sequenced with immunoSEQ multiplex PCR; TCRdb's copy has only in-frame clones and lacks some. There are just over 150,000 clones in the sample; over 65% occur only once, and 6% to 7.5% lies in the top ten. The specimen sequenced was PBMCs. These receptors were obtained from a man aged 35 to 55 in good health and CMV-seropositive.

The CDR3 nucleotides are TGTGCCAGCTCGTCAGGGGATTCAGGTTCACCCCTCCACTTT. It encodes CASSSGDSGSPLHF. The gene calls are TRBV18 and TRBJ1-6; D perhaps matches TRBD1 (6 bases). The germline CDR1 and CDR2 sequences are KGHSH and LQKENI. Between the trimmed V and J ends, which lost 6 bases and 9 bases, there was a span of 15 bases. The CDR3 totals 14 residues.

This clone was found a few times. The chain joins TRBV10-1 to TRBJ1-1; D is uncertain. V was trimmed by 8 bases and J by 3 bases, leaving 19 bases between them. Germline-derived CDR1 and CDR2 are WNHNN and SYGVQD (reference sequence). This CDR3 spans 15 amino acids. The CDR3 loop reads CASLYFDTSYTEAFF. The CDR3 DNA is TGCGCCAGCCTTTACTTCGACACGAGCTACACTGAAGCTTTCTTT.

The rearrangement joins TRBV9 to TRBJ1-3; weak D call: TRBD1 (5 bases). The ends were cut back, 3 bases at V and 5 bases at J, with 12 bases in the middle. CDR3 length: 14 residues. Germline V gene data show CDR1 as SGDLS and CDR2 as YYNGEE. CDR3 loop: CASSGGGKRNTIYF. The CDR3 region has the DNA TGTGCCAGCAGCGGGGGGGGGAAAAGAAACACCATATATTTT. The full variable domain, completed using reference TRBV9 and TRBJ1-3, is DSGVTQTPKHLITATGQRVTLRCSPRSGDLSVYWYQQSLDQGLQFLIQYYNGEERAKGNILERFSAQQFPDLHSELNLSSLELGDSALYFCASSGGGKRNTIYFGEGSWLTVV.

V and J are TRBV7-6 and TRBJ1-3; no definite D call. The germline V gene encodes CDR1 SGHVS and CDR2 FNYEAQ. The CDR3 totals 15 residues. The V gene lost 7 bases and the J gene lost 0 bases, with 13 bases spanning the gap. CDR3 nucleotides: TGTGCCAGCAAACTGGGCCAGAGCTCTGGAAACACCATATATTTT. Protein: CASKLGQSSGNTIYF.

V usage is TRBV14 and J usage is TRBJ1-5, with D maybe TRBD1 (5 bases). This CDR3 is built from 13 residues. Trimming took off 5 bases at V and 3 bases at J, with 8 bases between the two ends. Germline assignment: CDR1 SGHDN and CDR2 FVKESK. CDR3 sequence: CASSGGTNQPQHF. The DNA of the CDR3 is TGTGCCAGCAGCGGAGGGACCAATCAGCCCCAGCATTTT.

Of note for this clone: Other nucleotide sequences in the sample specify the same CDR3. The rearrangement joins TRBV5-4 to TRBJ1-3; 8 bases line up with TRBD1. Germline CDR1 reads SGHNT; CDR2 reads YYREEE (reference sequence). With 4 bases clipped from V and 5 bases from J, the junction kept 5 bases outside the gene matches. The CDR3 runs 14 residues. In DNA, the CDR3 is TGTGCCAGCAGCCCAGGACAGGGTAGAAACACCATATATTTT. Its protein product is CASSPGQGRNTIYF.

The chain joins TRBV7-2 to TRBJ1-1; tentative D call: TRBD1 (5 bases). Deletions cut 5 bases from V and 1 base from J, with 17 bases between. The CDR3 spans 16 residues. From germline, CDR1 is SGHTA and CDR2 FQGNSA. CDR3 sequence reads: CASSPSIHRTNTEAFF. In DNA form, the CDR3 reads TGTGCCAGCAGCCCATCTATACACAGGACGAACACTGAAGCTTTCTTT.

There are a few counts of this clone. This rearrangement joins TRBV6-6 to TRBJ1-5; a weak D match, TRBD1 (5 bases). The ends were cut back, 4 bases at V and 7 bases at J, with 11 bases in the middle. Germline loops: CDR1 MNHNY, CDR2 SVGAGI (reference sequence). This CDR3 is built from 13 residues. The CDR3 is CASSFEGRQPQHF. CDR3 coding DNA: TGTGCCAGCAGTTTCGAGGGGAGGCAGCCCCAGCATTTT.

In the case of this clone: The same CDR3 also results from other DNA sequences found in this sample. The chain carries TRBV27 and TRBJ2-7; the match to TRBD2 covers 8 bases. Losses at the gene ends were 3 bases for V and 2 bases for J; bases not matched to a gene: 3. Germline V lookup: CDR1 MNHEY, CDR2 SMNVEV (reference sequence). The length of the CDR3 is 14 residues. The CDR3 bases are TGTGCCAGCAGTTTTTCGCGGGGGGCCTACGAGCAGTACTTC. Its translation is CASSFSRGAYEQYF.

Written as DNA, the CDR3 is TGTGCCAGCAGTAAGGAGTCTAGCGGGGGGCAGAAGTATTTT. Residues: CASSKESSGGQKYF. This rearrangement joins TRBV6-6 to TRBJ2-3; 11 bases line up with TRBD2. CDR3 length: 14 residues. Looked up from germline, CDR1 is MNHNY and CDR2 is SVGAGI (reference sequence). V lost 5 bases, J lost 13 bases, and 11 bases stayed unmatched.

V is TRBV18 and J is TRBJ2-7; unclear D gene. The CDR3 is made up of 11 amino acids. CDR1 is KGHSH, CDR2 LQKENI, per germline. Between the trimmed V and J ends, which lost 2 bases and 5 bases, there was a span of 4 bases. The CDR3 region is CASSPLNEQYF. In DNA, the CDR3 is TGTGCCAGCTCACCATTAAACGAGCAGTACTTC.

In this sample, this clone turned up a few times. The same CDR3 can be traced to other DNA sequences in this sample. V usage is TRBV18 and J usage is TRBJ2-7, with TRBD1 matching over 7 bases. This CDR3 has 15 amino acids. CDR1 and CDR2 from the germline V gene are KGHSH and LQKENI. After removal of 4 bases from V and 0 bases from J, the junction contained 6 bases not matched to a gene. In nucleotides, the CDR3 is TGTGCCAGCTCACGATCCCGGGACAGCTCCTACGAGCAGTACTTC. Translated, it gives CASSRSRDSSYEQYF. Using reference TRBV18 and TRBJ2-7 for the parts outside the CDR3, the full variable domain is NAGVMQNPRHLVRRRGQEARLRCSPMKGHSHVYWYRQLPEEGLKFMVYLQKENIIDESGMPKERFSAEFPKEGPSILRIQQVVRGDSAAYFCASSRSRDSSYEQYFGPGTRLTVT.

The chain employs TRBV28 and TRBJ1-3; 7 nucleotides line up with TRBD1. Trimming cost V 6 bases and J 0 bases; bases outside gene matches: 5. In germline, CDR1 is MDHEN, CDR2 SYDVKM. This CDR3 has 15 amino acids. CDR3 amino acids: CASRRQGGSGNTIYF. CDR3 coding DNA: TGTGCCAGCAGGCGACAGGGAGGCTCTGGAAACACCATATATTTT.

This chain uses TRBV7-8 with TRBJ1-1; 8 bases are a match to TRBD1. This CDR3 spans 15 amino acids. Germline trimming cut 4 bases from V and 0 bases from J; bases unmatched to any gene: 4. CDR1 and CDR2 (germline): SGHVS, FQNEAQ. CDR3 DNA: TGTGCCAGCAGCTCCGGGACAGGTTTGAACACTGAAGCTTTCTTT. Translating it yields CASSSGTGLNTEAFF.

As DNA, the CDR3 is TGTGCCAGCCAACAGGACGAGCAGTACTTC. As protein: CASQQDEQYF. This chain joins TRBV9 and TRBJ2-5, with D possibly matching TRBD1 (5 bases). The assigned J gene may be wrong: the sequence end matches TRBJ2-7 better. The CDR3 has 10 amino acids. The V gene's germline CDR1 is SGDLS and CDR2 YYNGEE.

The sample holds a few counts of this clone. This sequence joins TRBV4-3 and TRBJ1-2; tentatively, D is TRBD1 (6 bases). V dropped 0 bases and J dropped 7 bases, with 12 bases sitting between them. Germline V gives CDR1 LGHNA, CDR2 YSLEER. The CDR3 totals 14 residues. The CDR3 sequence: CASSQDIQGFGYTF. CDR3 in DNA: TGCGCCAGCAGCCAAGATATACAGGGTTTTGGCTACACCTTC.

The chain links TRBV7-3 to TRBJ2-5; perhaps TRBD2 as D (7 bases). CDR1 SGHTA and CDR2 FQGTGA come from the germline V gene. CDR3 length equals 14 residues. V shed 5 bases and J shed 5 bases, with 15 bases lying between them. CDR3 bases: TGTGCCAGCAGCCCATGGGGGAGGGGGGAGACCCAGTACTTC. Its protein product is CASSPWGRGETQYF.

This chain joins TRBV5-1 and TRBJ2-7, with TRBD2 as a possible D gene (5 bases). This CDR3 is 15 amino acids long. CDR1 and CDR2 (germline): SGHRS, YFSETQ. V gave up 0 bases and J gave up 3 bases, with 13 bases separating them. CDR3 nucleotide sequence: TGCGCCAGCAGCTTGGTGCCCGGGGTGGGCTACGAGCAGTACTTC. It yields the protein CASSLVPGVGYEQYF.

This chain connects TRBV25-1 to TRBJ1-1; 7 nucleotides align to TRBD1. In germline, CDR1 is MGHDK, CDR2 SYGVNS. With 2 bases clipped from V and 6 bases from J, the junction kept 3 bases outside the gene matches. The CDR3 runs 13 residues. The CDR3 bases are TGTGCCAGCAGTGAACCTGACAGGGCTGAAGCTTTCTTT. This gives the protein CASSEPDRAEAFF. Combining the CDR3 with reference TRBV25-1 and TRBJ1-1 gives the whole variable domain EADIYQTPRYLVIGTGKKITLECSQTMGHDKMYWYQQDPGMELHLIHYSYGVNSTEKGDLSSESTVSRIRTEHFPLTLESARPSHTSQYLCASSEPDRAEAFFGQGTRLTVV.

This clone was seen a handful of times. This rearrangement joins TRBV7-2 to TRBJ2-4; D may be TRBD1 (5 bases). The CDR3 length is 16 residues. V lost 2 bases, J lost 4 bases, and 15 bases lay in between. Germline V gene lookup returns CDR1 SGHTA and CDR2 FQGNSA. The CDR3 DNA reads as TGTGCCAGCAGCTTAAATCACCCAAGGGGTAAAAACATTCAGTACTTC. Encoded protein: CASSLNHPRGKNIQYF.